This T cell receptor (beta chain) was retrieved from a study of blood T cell repertoires in COVID-19. Authors' analysis steps: Amplification of reference gene primers provided the estimated nucleated cell counts. TCRdb's copy holds only in-frame clones and misses some; the assay was immunoSEQ multiplex PCR. The D gene and trimming were derived from the DNA, and the V and J assignments and clone size from that table. The sample holds around 56,000 clones, around 77% seen once. This clone occurred once. The germline V and J ends were trimmed by 2 bases and 0 bases, with 13 bases remaining between them. Germline CDR1 is MDHEN and CDR2 is SYDVKM. CDR3 length: 16 amino acids.

The V call is TRBV28, the J call TRBJ1-1, with D hard to call. This clonotype was obtained from a man in his 60s with acute or convalescent COVID-19. Sequenced: peripheral blood. Here the CDR3 reads CASSLVSGRLNTEAFF. As DNA, the CDR3 is TGTGCCAGCAGTTTAGTTTCTGGCAGATTGAACACTGAAGCTTTCTTT.